This T cell receptor beta chain is drawn from a study of OX40 agonist ivuxolimab in advanced cancers. Background on the study: Cancers in dose escalation were hepatocellular, melanoma, renal cell and head and neck. General study results and limits: At 0.1 to 3.0 mg/kg, clonal expansion of CD4+ and CD8+ blood T cells had occurred by week 6. Still undetermined is the antigen specificity of the expanded peripheral T cells.

Samples were taken at baseline and on day 1 of cycles 4 and 7. Points on this clone: Its antigen is not known.

Assay: immunoSEQ multiplex PCR; the TCRdb copy retains only in-frame clones and omits some. The repertoire holds roughly 13,000 clones, around 87% seen once, with about 6.3% in the top ten. Germline loops: CDR1 SGHKS, CDR2 YYEKEE (reference sequence). V gave up 0 bases and J gave up 1 base; unmatched junction bases: 17. The CDR3 extends over 20 amino acids. This TCR derives from an adult with an advanced solid tumor such as melanoma, head and neck, liver or kidney cancer. The chain employs TRBV5-5 and TRBJ1-1; 8 nucleotides match TRBD1. The sequencing here drew on CD4+ or CD8+ T cells sorted from blood, taken in a trial of the OX40 agonist ivuxolimab. CDR3 in amino acids: CASSLAVNRGAQMRNTEAFF. CDR3 in DNA: TGTGCCAGCAGCTTGGCCGTCAACAGGGGGGCGCAGATGAGGAACACTGAAGCTTTCTTT.